This TCR beta chain emerged from a study of CD8 T cells in ankylosing spondylitis. Overall study results and limits: The clones that were linked to disease were reported to be significantly enriched in matched synovial fluid samples from ankylosing spondylitis patients. Seemingly characteristic of ankylosing spondylitis blood was a TCR beta motif consisting of roughly 8 highly homologous variants.

It was by quantitative 5'-RACE with molecular barcodes that TCR beta libraries were made. TCRdb reprocessed the 5' RACE reads with MiXCR, giving one entry per CDR3 protein. The sample lists about 250,000 distinct CDR3 sequences, more than 15% occurring once. CDR1 is MNHNS, CDR2 SASEGT, per germline. The CDR3 is 14 residues long. Germline trimming cut 6 bases from V and 2 bases from J; bases unmatched to any gene: 3. This clonotype occurred many times. Antigen specificity is unknown. The V gene is TRBV6-1, the J gene TRBJ2-7; 11 nucleotides match TRBD2. The material sequenced was blood, either unsorted or a sorted T cell fraction (not recorded which). This TCR derives from a male donor with ankylosing spondylitis or in good health (not recorded which). CDR3 amino acids: CASSGTSGTYEQYF. CDR3 DNA: TGTGCCAGCAGCGGGACTAGCGGAACCTACGAGCAGTACTTC.